This T cell receptor (beta chain) was obtained from a study of T-cell memory formation after mild COVID-19. Trimming took 3 bases from V and 4 from J; bases not matched to a gene: 3. The V gene's germline CDR1 is SGDLS and CDR2 YYNGEE. The CDR3 is made up of 13 amino acids. This clonotype was recorded a few times. One entry per CDR3 protein results from TCRdb running MiXCR on the 5' RACE reads. Of around 370,000 distinct CDR3 sequences detected, approximately 21% appear once; the ten largest clones hold roughly an eighth. This chain joins TRBV9 and TRBJ1-2; 7 bases are a match to TRBD1. The TCR comes from an adult woman who had mild COVID-19 (a few samples of this study predate the infection). Cell type and time point are not known. The sequenced sample consisted of PBMCs or a T cell subset sorted from them (not recorded which). CDR3 loop: CASSGQGLYGYTF. For the CDR3, the DNA is TGTGCCAGCAGCGGACAGGGCCTCTATGGCTACACCTTC.